This TCR beta chain appears in the sequencing data of a study of T cells in Graves' hyperthyroidism and ophthalmopathy. In the case of this clonotype: Its antigen is unknown.

The germline CDR1 and CDR2 sequences are MNHNY and SVGAGI (reference sequence). The CDR3 has 13 amino acids. RNA transcripts yielded amplified TCR beta CDR3 regions. First-round RT-PCR of the TCR CDR3 relied on the HTBI primer set. Each CDR3 protein is one row after TCRdb ran MiXCR on the multiplex PCR reads. The data show about 540,000 distinct CDR3 sequences, 35% to 55% seen once. When ophthalmopathy did not progress within 18 months, Graves' hyperthyroidism was considered stable. Researchers barred patients who had uncontrolled infection, other autoimmune disease, pregnancy or lactation. Study results and caveats: Blood shared most expanded thyroid clonotypes above 0.001. The model identified upcoming ophthalmopathy a median about 6.5 months ahead of onset.

The chain carries TRBV6-6 and TRBJ2-5; 11 bases are shared with TRBD2. Gene TRBJ2-1 matches the end of the DNA better, so the J call may be wrong. The sequencing input was peripheral blood or thyroid tissue (not recorded which). This TCR derives from a woman between 18 and 29 years old with Graves' hyperthyroidism. DNA of the CDR3: TGTGCCAGCGGGACTAGCGGCTACAATGAGCAGTTCTTC. Its protein product is CASGTSGYNEQFF.